This T cell receptor beta chain originates from a study of blood T cell repertoires in COVID-19. Study in general: Donors in the United States, Italy and Spain gave samples during acute or convalescent COVID-19. T cells, B-cell-depleted T cells, or PBMCs supplied cDNA or gDNA.

V lost 5 bases to trimming and J lost 0 bases; unmatched junction nucleotides: 10. The CDR3 extends over 18 amino acids. Germline assignment: CDR1 SGHAT and CDR2 FQNNGV. Here immunoSEQ multiplex PCR was the method, and the copy in TCRdb shows in-frame clones only, minus some. The sample carries some 100,000 clones, around four fifths recorded once. The sample was peripheral blood. This clonotype originated in a man aged 65-85 years with active or convalescent COVID-19. This chain uses TRBV11-2 with TRBJ2-1, with TRBD1 matching over 10 bases. CDR3 in DNA: TGTGCCAGCAGCCGAGGGACAGGGGTCGTTAGCTCCTACAATGAGCAGTTCTTC. Its protein product is CASSRGTGVVSSYNEQFF. The full variable domain, completed using reference TRBV11-2 and TRBJ2-1, is EAGVAQSPRYKIIEKRQSVAFWCNPISGHATLYWYQQILGQGPKLLIQFQNNGVVDDSQLPKDRFSAERLKGVDSTLKIQPAKLEDSAVYLCASSRGTGVVSSYNEQFFGPGTRLTVL.